The rows below give T cell receptor beta chains drawn from one sample of a study of T cell changes during pregnancy in multiple sclerosis. The table came from immunoSEQ multiplex PCR; TCRdb's copy has only in-frame clones and leaves some out. This sample has roughly 66,000 clones; about 90% occur once, and the top ten carry about 2.5%. This material consisted of peripheral blood, taken in the first trimester of pregnancy. The receptors originated from a female donor with multiple sclerosis, enrolled in a pregnancy study. Each CDR3 is given without its conserved first and last residue.

V: TRBV11-2; J: TRBJ2-7; CDR3: ASSLGDQGLATYEQY
V: TRBV4-3; J: TRBJ2-5; CDR3: ASSQEAGGPYETQY
V: TRBV28; J: TRBJ1-3; CDR3: ASSFYRAGNTIY
V: TRBV6-6; J: TRBJ1-1; CDR3: ASTTPGSEAF
V: TRBV4-1; J: TRBJ2-7; CDR3: ASSPLGAGAYEQY
V: TRBV10-3; J: TRBJ1-1; CDR3: AITKTGPNTEAF
V: TRBV6-5; J: TRBJ1-6; CDR3: ASSTDRGNSPLH
V: TRBV30; J: TRBJ2-1; CDR3: AWSVWTSGSTKGNEQF
V: TRBV4-2; J: TRBJ1-1; CDR3: ASSQRGLDSIRTEAF
V: TRBV7-3; J: TRBJ2-5; CDR3: ASSLTAQQETQY
V: TRBV15; J: TRBJ2-1; CDR3: ATSRDGASGRRGQF
V: TRBV19; J: TRBJ2-1; CDR3: ASSIGTSGYNEQF
V: TRBV28; J: TRBJ2-7; CDR3: ASSLGGGYPYEQY
V: TRBV10-1; J: TRBJ1-4; CDR3: ASTGGWGEKLF
V: TRBV4-3; J: TRBJ2-1; CDR3: ASSPRGPPNPYNEQF
V: TRBV29-1; J: TRBJ1-1; CDR3: SVVRVWRNTEAF
V: TRBV14; J: TRBJ1-1; CDR3: ASSLRQGALNTEAF
V: TRBV5-8; J: TRBJ1-5; CDR3: ASSLSGTGGFDQPQH
V: TRBV19; J: TRBJ1-1; CDR3: ASRRDRGAGNTEAF
V: TRBV5-1; J: TRBJ2-5; CDR3: ASSLTGQRQETQY
V: TRBV4-2; J: TRBJ2-1; CDR3: ASSQDPSGLPNEQF
V: TRBV6-4; J: TRBJ2-1; CDR3: ASSDGLADYNEQF
V: TRBV7-3; J: TRBJ2-7; CDR3: ASSLTPREQY
V: TRBV1; J: TRBJ1-4; CDR3: TSSHPRTTNEKLF
V: TRBV10-2; J: TRBJ2-3; CDR3: ASIGGSPPGRFTDTQY
V: TRBV15; J: TRBJ2-7; CDR3: ATSRAERGPDEQY
V: TRBV10-3; J: TRBJ2-7; CDR3: ACRGRSSYEQY